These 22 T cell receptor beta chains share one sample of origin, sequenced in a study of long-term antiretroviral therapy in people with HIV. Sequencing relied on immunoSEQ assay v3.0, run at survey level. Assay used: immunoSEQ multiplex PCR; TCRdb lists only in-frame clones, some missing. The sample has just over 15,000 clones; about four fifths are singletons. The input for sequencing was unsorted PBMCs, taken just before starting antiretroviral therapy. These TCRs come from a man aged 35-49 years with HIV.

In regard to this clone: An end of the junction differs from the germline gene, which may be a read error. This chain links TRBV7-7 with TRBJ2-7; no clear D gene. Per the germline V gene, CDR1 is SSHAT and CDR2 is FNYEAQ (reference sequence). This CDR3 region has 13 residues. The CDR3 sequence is CASSLAGSYEQYF. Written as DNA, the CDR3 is TGTGCTAGCAGCTTAGCTGGCTCCTACGAGCAGTACTTC.

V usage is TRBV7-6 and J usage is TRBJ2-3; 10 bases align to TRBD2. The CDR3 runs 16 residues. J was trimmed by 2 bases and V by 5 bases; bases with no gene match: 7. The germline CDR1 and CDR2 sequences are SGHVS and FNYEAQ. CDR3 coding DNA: TGTGCCAGCAGCCCTAGACTAGCGGGTGACACAGATACGCAGTATTTT. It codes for CASSPRLAGDTDTQYF.

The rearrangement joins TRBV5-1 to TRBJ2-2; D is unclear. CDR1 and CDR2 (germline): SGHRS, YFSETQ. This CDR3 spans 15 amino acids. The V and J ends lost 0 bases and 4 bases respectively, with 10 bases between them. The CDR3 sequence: CASSLDNPFTGELFF. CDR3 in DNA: TGCGCCAGCAGCTTGGACAACCCATTCACCGGGGAGCTGTTTTTT.

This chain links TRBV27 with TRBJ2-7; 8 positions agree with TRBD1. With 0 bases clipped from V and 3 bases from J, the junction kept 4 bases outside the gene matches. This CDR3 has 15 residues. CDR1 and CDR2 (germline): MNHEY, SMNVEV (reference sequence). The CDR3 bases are TGTGCCAGCAGTTTATCGACAGGGGAAAGCTACGAGCAGTACTTC. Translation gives CASSLSTGESYEQYF.

CDR3 coding DNA: TGTGCCAGCAGTTTGGTGCCGGGACAGGGATTCGGGGAGCAGTACTTC. Translated, it gives CASSLVPGQGFGEQYF. The chain carries TRBV27 and TRBJ2-7; 9 nucleotides line up with TRBD1. Trimming took 3 bases from V and 7 from J; bases not matched to a gene: 13. From germline, CDR1 is MNHEY and CDR2 SMNVEV (reference sequence). The CDR3 contains 16 residues.

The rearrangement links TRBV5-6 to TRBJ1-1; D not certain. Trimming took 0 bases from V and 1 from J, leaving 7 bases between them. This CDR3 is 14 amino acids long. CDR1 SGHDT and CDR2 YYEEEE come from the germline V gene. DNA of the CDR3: TGTGCCAGCAGCTTGGCACATCCGAACACTGAAGCTTTCTTT. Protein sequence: CASSLAHPNTEAFF. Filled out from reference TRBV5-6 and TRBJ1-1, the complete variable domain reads DAGVTQSPTHLIKTRGQQVTLRCSPKSGHDTVSWYQQALGQGPQFIFQYYEEEERQRGNFPDRFSGHQFPNYSSELNVNALLLGDSALYLCASSLAHPNTEAFFGQGTRLTVV.

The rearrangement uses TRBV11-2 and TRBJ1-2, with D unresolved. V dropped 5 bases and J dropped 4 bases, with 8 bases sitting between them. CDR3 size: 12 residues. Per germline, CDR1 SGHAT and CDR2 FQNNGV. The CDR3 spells CASSLLFYGYTF. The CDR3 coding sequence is TGTGCCAGCAGCCTACTCTTCTATGGCTACACCTTC.

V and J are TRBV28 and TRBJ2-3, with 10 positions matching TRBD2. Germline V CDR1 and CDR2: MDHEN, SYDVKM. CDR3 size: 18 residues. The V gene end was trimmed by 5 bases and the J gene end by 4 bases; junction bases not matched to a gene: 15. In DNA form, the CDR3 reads TGTGCCAGCAGTAGGAACGGAGCGGGGGGGCGGTTGTCAGATACGCAGTATTTT. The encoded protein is CASSRNGAGGRLSDTQYF.

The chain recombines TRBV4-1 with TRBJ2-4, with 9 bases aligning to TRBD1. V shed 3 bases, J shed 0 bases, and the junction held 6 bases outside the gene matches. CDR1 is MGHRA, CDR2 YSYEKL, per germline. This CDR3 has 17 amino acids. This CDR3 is CASSQPTGGLAKNIQYF. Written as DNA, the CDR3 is TGCGCCAGCAGCCAGCCCACAGGGGGCCTAGCCAAAAACATTCAGTACTTC.

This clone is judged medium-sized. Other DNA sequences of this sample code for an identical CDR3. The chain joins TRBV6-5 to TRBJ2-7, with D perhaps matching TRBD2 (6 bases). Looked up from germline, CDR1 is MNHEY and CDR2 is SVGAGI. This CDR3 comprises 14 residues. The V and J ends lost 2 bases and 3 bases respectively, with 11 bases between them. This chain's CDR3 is CASSYGGSGYEQYF. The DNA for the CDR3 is TGTGCCAGCAGTTACGGGGGGTCGGGCTACGAGCAGTACTTC.

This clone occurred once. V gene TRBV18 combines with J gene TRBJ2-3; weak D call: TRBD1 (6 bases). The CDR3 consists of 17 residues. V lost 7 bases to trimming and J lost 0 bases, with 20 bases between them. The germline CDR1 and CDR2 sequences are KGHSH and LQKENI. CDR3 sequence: CASFPPAGDTSTDTQYF. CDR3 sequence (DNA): TGTGCCAGCTTCCCCCCGGCAGGGGATACTAGCACAGATACGCAGTATTTT.

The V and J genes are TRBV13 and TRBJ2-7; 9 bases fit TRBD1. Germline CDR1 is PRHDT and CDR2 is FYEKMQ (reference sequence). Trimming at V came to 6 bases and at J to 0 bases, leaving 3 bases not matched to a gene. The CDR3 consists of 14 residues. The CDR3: CASSGTGSSYEQYF. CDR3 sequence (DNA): TGTGCCAGCAGTGGGACAGGGAGCTCCTACGAGCAGTACTTC. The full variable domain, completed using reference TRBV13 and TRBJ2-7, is AAGVIQSPRHLIKEKRETATLKCYPIPRHDTVYWYQQGPGQDPQFLISFYEKMQSDKGSIPDRFSAQQFSDYHSELNMSSLELGDSALYFCASSGTGSSYEQYFGPGTRLTVT.

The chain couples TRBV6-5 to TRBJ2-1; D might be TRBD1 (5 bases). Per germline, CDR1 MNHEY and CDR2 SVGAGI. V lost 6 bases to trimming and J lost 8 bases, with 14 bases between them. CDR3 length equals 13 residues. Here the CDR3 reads CASSHQGWYEQFF. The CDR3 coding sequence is TGTGCCAGCAGCCACCAGGGTTGGTATGAGCAGTTCTTC.

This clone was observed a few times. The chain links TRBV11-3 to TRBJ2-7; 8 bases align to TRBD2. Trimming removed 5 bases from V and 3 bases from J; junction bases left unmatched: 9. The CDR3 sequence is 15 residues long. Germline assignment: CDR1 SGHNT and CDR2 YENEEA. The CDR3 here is CASSPPSGSFYEQYF. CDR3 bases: TGTGCCAGCAGCCCCCCAAGCGGGAGTTTCTACGAGCAGTACTTC.

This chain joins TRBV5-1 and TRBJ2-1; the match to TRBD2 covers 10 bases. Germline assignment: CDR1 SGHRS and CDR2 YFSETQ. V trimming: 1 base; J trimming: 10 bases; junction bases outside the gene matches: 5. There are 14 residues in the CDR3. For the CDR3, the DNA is TGCGCCAGCAGCTTGAGGACTAGCGGTCAGGAGCAGTTCTTC. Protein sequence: CASSLRTSGQEQFF.

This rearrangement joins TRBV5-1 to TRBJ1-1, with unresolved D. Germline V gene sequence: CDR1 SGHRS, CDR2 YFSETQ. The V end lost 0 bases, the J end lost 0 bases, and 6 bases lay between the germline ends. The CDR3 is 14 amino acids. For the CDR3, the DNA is TGCGCCAGCAGCTTGGTTCAGCTGAACACTGAAGCTTTCTTT. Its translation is CASSLVQLNTEAFF.

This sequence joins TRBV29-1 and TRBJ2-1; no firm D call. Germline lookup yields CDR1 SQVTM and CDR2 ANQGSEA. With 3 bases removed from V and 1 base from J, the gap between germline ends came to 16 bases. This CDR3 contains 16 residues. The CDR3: CSVDGVVRTSYNEQFF. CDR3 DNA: TGCAGCGTTGATGGGGTCGTGAGAACGTCCTACAATGAGCAGTTCTTC.

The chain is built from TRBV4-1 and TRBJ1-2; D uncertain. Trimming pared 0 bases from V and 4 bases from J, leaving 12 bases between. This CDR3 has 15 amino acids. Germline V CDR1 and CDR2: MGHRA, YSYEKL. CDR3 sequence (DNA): TGCGCCAGCAGCCAAGAGGACGGTATACCCTATGGCTACACCTTC. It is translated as CASSQEDGIPYGYTF.

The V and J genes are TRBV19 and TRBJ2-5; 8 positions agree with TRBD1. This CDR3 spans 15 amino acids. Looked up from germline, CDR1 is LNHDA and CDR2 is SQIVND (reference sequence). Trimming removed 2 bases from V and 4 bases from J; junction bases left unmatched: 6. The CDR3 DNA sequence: TGTGCCAGTAGTATACAGGGGGCTGGGAGAGAGACCCAGTACTTC. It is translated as CASSIQGAGRETQYF. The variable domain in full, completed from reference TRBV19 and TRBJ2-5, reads DGGITQSPKYLFRKEGQNVTLSCEQNLNHDAMYWYRQDPGQGLRLIYYSQIVNDFQKGDIAEGYSVSREKKESFPLTVTSAQKNPTAFYLCASSIQGAGRETQYFGPGTRLLVL.

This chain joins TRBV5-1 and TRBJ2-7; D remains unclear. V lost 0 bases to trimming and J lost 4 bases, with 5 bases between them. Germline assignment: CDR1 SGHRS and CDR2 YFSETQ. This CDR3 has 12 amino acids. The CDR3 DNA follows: TGCGCCAGCAGCTTGGGAGCATACGAGCAGTACTTC. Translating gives CASSLGAYEQYF.

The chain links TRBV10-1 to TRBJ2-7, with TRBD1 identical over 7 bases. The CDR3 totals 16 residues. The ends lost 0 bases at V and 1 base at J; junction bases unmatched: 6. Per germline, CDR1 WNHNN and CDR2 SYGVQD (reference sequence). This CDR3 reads CASSESIWDSSYEQYF. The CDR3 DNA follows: TGCGCCAGCAGTGAGTCGATTTGGGACAGTTCCTACGAGCAGTACTTC.

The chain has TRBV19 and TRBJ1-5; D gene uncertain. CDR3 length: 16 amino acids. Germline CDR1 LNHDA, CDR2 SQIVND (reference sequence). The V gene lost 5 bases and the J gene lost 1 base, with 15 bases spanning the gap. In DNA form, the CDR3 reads TGTGCCAGTAGTCCGGAGAGAAGGGCAAGCAATCAGCCCCAGCATTTT. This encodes CASSPERRASNQPQHF. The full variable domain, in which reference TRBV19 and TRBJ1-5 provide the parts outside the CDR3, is DGGITQSPKYLFRKEGQNVTLSCEQNLNHDAMYWYRQDPGQGLRLIYYSQIVNDFQKGDIAEGYSVSREKKESFPLTVTSAQKNPTAFYLCASSPERRASNQPQHFGDGTRLSIL.